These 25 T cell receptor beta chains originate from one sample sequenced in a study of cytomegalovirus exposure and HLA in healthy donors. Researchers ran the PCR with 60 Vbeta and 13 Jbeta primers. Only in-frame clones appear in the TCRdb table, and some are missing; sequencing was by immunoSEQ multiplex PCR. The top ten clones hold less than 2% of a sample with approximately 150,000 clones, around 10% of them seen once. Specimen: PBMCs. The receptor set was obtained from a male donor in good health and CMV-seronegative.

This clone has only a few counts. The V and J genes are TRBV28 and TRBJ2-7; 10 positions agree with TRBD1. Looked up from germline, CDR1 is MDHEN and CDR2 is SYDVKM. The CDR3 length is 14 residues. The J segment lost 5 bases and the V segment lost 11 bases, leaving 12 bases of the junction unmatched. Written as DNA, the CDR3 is TGTGCCTCCCGCCGCCGACAGGGGGCAAACGAGCAGTACTTC. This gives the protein CASRRRQGANEQYF.

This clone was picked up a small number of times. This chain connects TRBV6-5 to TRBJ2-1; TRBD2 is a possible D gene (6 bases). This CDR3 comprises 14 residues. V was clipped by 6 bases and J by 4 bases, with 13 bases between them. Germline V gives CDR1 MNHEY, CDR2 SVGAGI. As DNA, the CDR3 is TGTGCCAGCAGGGAGCTGACTAGTTACAATGAGCAGTTCTTC. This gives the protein CASRELTSYNEQFF.

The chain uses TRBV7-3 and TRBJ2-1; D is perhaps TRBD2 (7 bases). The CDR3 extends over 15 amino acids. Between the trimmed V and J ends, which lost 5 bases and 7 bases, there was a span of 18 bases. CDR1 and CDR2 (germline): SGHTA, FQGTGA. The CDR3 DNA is TGTGCCAGCAGCAAAACAGGGAGGGAATGGAATGAGCAGTTCTTC. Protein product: CASSKTGREWNEQFF.

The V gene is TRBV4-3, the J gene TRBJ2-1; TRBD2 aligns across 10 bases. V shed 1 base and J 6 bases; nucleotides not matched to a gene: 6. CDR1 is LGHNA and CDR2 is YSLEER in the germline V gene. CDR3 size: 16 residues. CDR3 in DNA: TGCGCCAGCAGCCAAGGGGGAAGACTAGCGGGCAATGAGCAGTTCTTC. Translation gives CASSQGGRLAGNEQFF.

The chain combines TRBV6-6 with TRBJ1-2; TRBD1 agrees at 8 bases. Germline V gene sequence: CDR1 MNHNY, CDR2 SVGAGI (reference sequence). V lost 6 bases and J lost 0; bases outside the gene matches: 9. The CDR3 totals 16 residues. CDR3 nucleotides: TGTGCCAGCAGCTTAACAGGGGGGCTACCTAACTATGGCTACACCTTC. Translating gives CASSLTGGLPNYGYTF.

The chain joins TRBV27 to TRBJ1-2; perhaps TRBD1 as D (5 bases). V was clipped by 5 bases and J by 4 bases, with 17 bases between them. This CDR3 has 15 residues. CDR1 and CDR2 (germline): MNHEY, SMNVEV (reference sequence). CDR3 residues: CASSPPGQSRYGYTF. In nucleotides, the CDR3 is TGTGCCAGCAGTCCCCCAGGGCAGTCTCGCTATGGCTACACCTTC.

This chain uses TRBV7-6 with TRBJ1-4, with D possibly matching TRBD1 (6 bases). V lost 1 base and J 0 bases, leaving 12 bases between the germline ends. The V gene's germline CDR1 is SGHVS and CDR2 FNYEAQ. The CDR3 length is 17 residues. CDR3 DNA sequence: TGTGCCAGCAGCTTAGGCCAGGGGTCGGCAACTAATGAAAAACTGTTTTTT. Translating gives CASSLGQGSATNEKLFF.

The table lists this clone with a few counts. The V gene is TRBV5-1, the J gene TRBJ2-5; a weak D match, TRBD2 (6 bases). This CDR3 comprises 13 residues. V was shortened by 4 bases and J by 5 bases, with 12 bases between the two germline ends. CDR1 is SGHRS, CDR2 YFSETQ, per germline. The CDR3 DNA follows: TGCGCCAGCAGCGGGACTCAGCCGGAGACCCAGTACTTC. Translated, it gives CASSGTQPETQYF. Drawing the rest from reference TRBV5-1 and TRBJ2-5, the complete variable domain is KAGVTQTPRYLIKTRGQQVTLSCSPISGHRSVSWYQQTPGQGLQFLFEYFSETQRNKGNFPGRFSGRQFSNSRSEMNVSTLELGDSALYLCASSGTQPETQYFGPGTRLLVL.

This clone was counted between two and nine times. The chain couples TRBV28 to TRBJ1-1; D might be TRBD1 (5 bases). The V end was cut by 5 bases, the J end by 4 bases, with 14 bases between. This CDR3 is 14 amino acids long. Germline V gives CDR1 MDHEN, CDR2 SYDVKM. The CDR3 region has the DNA TGTGCCAGCAGTCCGCAGGGAAGGGCCACTGAAGCTTTCTTT. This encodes CASSPQGRATEAFF.

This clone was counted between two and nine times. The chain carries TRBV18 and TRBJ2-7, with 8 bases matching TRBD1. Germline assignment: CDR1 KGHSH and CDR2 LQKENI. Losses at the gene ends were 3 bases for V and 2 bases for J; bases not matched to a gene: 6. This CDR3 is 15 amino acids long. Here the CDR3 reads CASSPSGQATYEQYF. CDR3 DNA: TGTGCCAGCTCACCCTCGGGACAGGCAACCTACGAGCAGTACTTC. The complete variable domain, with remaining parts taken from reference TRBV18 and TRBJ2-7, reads NAGVMQNPRHLVRRRGQEARLRCSPMKGHSHVYWYRQLPEEGLKFMVYLQKENIIDESGMPKERFSAEFPKEGPSILRIQQVVRGDSAAYFCASSPSGQATYEQYFGPGTRLTVT.

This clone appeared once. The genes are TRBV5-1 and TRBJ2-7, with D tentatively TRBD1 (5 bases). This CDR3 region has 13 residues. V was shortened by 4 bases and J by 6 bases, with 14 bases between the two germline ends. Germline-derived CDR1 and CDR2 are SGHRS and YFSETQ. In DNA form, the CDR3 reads TGCGCCAGCAGCAACAGGCTTAGGGGCGAGCAGTACTTC. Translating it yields CASSNRLRGEQYF.

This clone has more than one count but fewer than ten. The CDR3 reads CASSLTVGNQPQHF. CDR3 DNA sequence: TGTGCCAGCAGTTTAACAGTTGGCAATCAGCCCCAGCATTTT. This sequence joins TRBV28 and TRBJ1-5; D gene ambiguous. Trimming shortened V by 2 bases and J by 2 bases, and 7 bases separated the two germline ends. In germline, CDR1 is MDHEN, CDR2 SYDVKM. The CDR3 sequence is 14 residues long.

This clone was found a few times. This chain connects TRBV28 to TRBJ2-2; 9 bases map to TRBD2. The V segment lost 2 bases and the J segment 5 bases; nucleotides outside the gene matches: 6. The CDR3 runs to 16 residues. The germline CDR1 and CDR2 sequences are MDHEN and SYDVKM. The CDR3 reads CASSLKAGGGTGELFF. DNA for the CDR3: TGTGCCAGCAGTTTAAAAGCGGGAGGAGGTACCGGGGAGCTGTTTTTT.

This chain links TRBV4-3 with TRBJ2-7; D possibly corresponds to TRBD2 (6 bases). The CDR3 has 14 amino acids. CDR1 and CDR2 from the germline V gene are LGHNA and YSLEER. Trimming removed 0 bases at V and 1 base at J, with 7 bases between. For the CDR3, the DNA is TGCGCCAGCAGCCAAGATGCGGGGTCCTACGAGCAGTACTTC. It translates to CASSQDAGSYEQYF.

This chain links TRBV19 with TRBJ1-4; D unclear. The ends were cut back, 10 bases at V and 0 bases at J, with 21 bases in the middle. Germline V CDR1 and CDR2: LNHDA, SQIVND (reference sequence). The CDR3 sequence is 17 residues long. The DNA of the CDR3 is TGTGCCACCGCGATGAGGGCGACCACTGCAACTAATGAAAAACTGTTTTTT. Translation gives CATAMRATTATNEKLFF.

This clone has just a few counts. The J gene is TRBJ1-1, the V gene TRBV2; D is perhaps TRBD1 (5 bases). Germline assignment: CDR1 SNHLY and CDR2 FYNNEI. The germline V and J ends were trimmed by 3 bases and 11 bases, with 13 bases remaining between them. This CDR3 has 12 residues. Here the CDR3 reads CASSDGGVGAFF. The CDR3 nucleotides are TGTGCCAGCAGTGATGGAGGGGTCGGCGCTTTCTTT.

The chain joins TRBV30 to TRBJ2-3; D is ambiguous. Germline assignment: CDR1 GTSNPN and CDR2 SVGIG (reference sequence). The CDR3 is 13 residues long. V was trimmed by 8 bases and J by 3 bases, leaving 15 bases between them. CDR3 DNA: TGTGCCCGCGCGGTGGCTAGTACAGATACGCAGTATTTT. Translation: CARAVASTDTQYF.

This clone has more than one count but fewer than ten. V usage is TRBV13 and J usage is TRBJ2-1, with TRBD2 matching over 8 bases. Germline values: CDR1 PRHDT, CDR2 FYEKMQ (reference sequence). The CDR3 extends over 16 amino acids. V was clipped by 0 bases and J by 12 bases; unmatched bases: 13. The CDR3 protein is CASSLGGLGPLSLQFF. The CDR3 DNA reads TGTGCCAGCAGCTTAGGGGGACTAGGACCTCTGAGCTTGCAGTTCTTC.

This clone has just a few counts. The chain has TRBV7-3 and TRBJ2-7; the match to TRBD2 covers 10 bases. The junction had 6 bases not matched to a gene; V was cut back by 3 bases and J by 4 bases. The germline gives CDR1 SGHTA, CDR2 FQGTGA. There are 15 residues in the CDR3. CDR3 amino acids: CASSFSGGNVYEQYF. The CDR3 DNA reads TGTGCCAGCAGCTTTAGCGGGGGGAACGTTTACGAGCAGTACTTC.

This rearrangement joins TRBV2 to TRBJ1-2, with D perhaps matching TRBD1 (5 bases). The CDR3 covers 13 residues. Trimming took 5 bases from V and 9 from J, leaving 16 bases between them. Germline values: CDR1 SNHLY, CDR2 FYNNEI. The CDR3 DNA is TGTGCCAGCAGTTTTAATCAGGGTTCTCGCTACACCTTC. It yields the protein CASSFNQGSRYTF.

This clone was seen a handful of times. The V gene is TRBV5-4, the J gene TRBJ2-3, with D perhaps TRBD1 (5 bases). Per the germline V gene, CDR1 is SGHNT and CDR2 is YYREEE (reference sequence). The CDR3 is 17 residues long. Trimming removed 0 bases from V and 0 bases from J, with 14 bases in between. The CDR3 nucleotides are TGTGCCAGCAGCTTGGCCGTAGGGGCAGGAAGCACAGATACGCAGTATTTT. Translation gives CASSLAVGAGSTDTQYF.

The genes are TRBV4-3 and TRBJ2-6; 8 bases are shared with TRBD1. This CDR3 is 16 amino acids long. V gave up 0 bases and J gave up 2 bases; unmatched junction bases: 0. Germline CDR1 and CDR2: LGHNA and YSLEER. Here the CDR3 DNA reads TGCGCCAGCAGCCAAGAGGACAGGGCTGGGGCCAACGTCCTGACTTTC. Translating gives CASSQEDRAGANVLTF.

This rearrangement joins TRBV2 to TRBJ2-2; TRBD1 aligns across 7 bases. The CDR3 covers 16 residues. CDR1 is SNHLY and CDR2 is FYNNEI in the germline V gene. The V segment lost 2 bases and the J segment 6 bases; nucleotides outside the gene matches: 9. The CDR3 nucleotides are TGTGCCAGCAGTGAATGGGTAGGGGGCGGACCCGGGGAGCTGTTTTTT. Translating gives CASSEWVGGGPGELFF.

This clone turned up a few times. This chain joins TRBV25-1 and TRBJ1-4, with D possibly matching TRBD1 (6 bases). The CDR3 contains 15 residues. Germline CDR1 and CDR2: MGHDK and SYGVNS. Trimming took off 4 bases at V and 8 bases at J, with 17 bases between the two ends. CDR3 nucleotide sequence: TGTGCCAGCAGTGCCCCACGGGGGGCGGTAGAAAAACTGTTTTTT. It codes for CASSAPRGAVEKLFF.

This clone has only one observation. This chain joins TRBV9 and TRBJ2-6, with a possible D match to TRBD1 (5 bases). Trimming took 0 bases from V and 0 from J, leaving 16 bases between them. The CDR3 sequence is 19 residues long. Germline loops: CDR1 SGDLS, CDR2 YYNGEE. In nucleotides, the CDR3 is TGTGCCAGCAGCGTAGTCCGGACAAATATTAACTCTGGGGCCAACGTCCTGACTTTC. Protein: CASSVVRTNINSGANVLTF.